Below, one T cell receptor beta chain is given with its context. What it recognizes is unknown. Next came a second PCR, run for about 6 to 12 cycles, which used a sample-barcoded 5' primer along with a J-beta primer mix. Each cDNA molecule, via a template-switch adaptor with 12 random nucleotides, was tagged. Paired-end reads containing CDR3 totaled no fewer than 2.5 million for each sample. TCRdb called the 5' RACE reads again in MiXCR, with one record for every CDR3 protein. Of about 680,000 distinct CDR3 sequences listed, around 48% are singletons. These data originate in a study of blood T cells in healthy people across ages. V was clipped by 3 bases and J by 1 base; unmatched bases: 9. The length of the CDR3 is 17 residues. Germline CDR1 is SGHAT and CDR2 is FQNNGV. The study's findings and limits: The long-lived group displayed more naive CD4+ cells, plus higher diversity, than the aged donors did. Those diversity estimates obtained from one million T cells were thought to be underestimates.

The source of this sequence is an older woman in good health. The sequencing sample was made of blood. The rearrangement joins TRBV11-2 to TRBJ2-3, with 8 bases lining up with TRBD1. DNA for the CDR3: TGTGCCAGCAGCTTGATTGACAGGGGAATACGCACAGATACGCAGTATTTT. As protein: CASSLIDRGIRTDTQYF.